Listed below are T cell receptor beta chains from one sample, sequenced in a study of blood T cell repertoires in COVID-19. TCRdb's copy holds only in-frame clones and misses some; the assay was immunoSEQ multiplex PCR. The repertoire holds just under 90,000 clones, with approximately 79% as singletons. Sequences were obtained from peripheral blood. The receptors were sampled from an elderly woman with acute or convalescent COVID-19. The CDR3 runs from the conserved cysteine through the conserved F or W. D genes are given only for firm matches. Clone size is stated in some rows and not others, as once, few, many or a class when expanded.

j_gene | v_gene | d_gene | abundance | CDR3aa | CDR3nt
TRBJ2-5 | TRBV6-1 | NA | NA | CASSEGPRQETQYF | TGTGCCAGCAGTGAAGGCCCGAGGCAAGAGACCCAGTACTTC
TRBJ1-5 | TRBV7-8 | TRBD1 | NA | CASSLEGADPGQPQHF | TGTGCCAGCAGCTTGGAGGGGGCAGACCCCGGTCAGCCCCAGCATTTT
TRBJ1-4 | TRBV9 | NA | few | CASSVGGEYGKLFF | TGTGCCAGCAGCGTAGGGGGGGAGTATGGAAAACTGTTTTTT
TRBJ2-5 | TRBV5-4 | NA | NA | CASSFRGEETQYF | TGTGCCAGCAGCTTCCGCGGGGAGGAGACCCAGTACTTC
TRBJ1-2 | TRBV28 | TRBD1 | NA | CASRETGVGGYTF | TGTGCCAGCAGAGAGACAGGGGTTGGTGGCTACACCTTC
TRBJ1-3 | TRBV2 | TRBD1 | NA | CASSTDRGSTIYF | TGTGCCAGCAGCACGGACAGGGGCAGCACCATATATTTT
TRBJ2-5 | TRBV5-6 | NA | few | CASSLNVGGGASQETQYF | TGTGCCAGCAGCTTAAACGTGGGAGGAGGGGCCTCCCAAGAGACCCAGTACTTC
TRBJ1-2 | TRBV11-2 | NA | NA | CASSLKLGGAAGYTF | TGTGCCAGCAGCTTAAAACTAGGAGGGGCCGCTGGCTACACCTTC
TRBJ2-5 | TRBV20-1 | TRBD2 | NA | CSASASGGQETQYF | TGCAGTGCTAGTGCGAGCGGGGGACAAGAGACCCAGTACTTC
TRBJ1-1 | TRBV18 | NA | NA | CASSSRRGSPEAFF | TGTGCCAGCTCGTCAAGGAGGGGTTCCCCTGAAGCTTTCTTT
TRBJ2-7 | TRBV18 | TRBD2 | few | CASSPSIAGGPYEQYF | TGTGCCAGCTCACCGTCCATAGCGGGGGGGCCTTACGAGCAGTACTTC
TRBJ1-3 | TRBV6-5 | NA | NA | CASSYTAGGNTIYF | TGTGCCAGCAGTTACACGGCAGGTGGAAACACCATATATTTT
TRBJ2-3 | TRBV5-1 | TRBD2 | once | CASSLPQGTSPDTQYF | TGCGCCAGCAGCTTACCACAAGGGACTAGTCCAGATACGCAGTATTTT
TRBJ1-4 | TRBV2 | TRBD1 | NA | CASTTLGTGHEKLFF | TGTGCCAGCACCACCTTGGGGACAGGCCATGAAAAACTGTTTTTT
TRBJ2-7 | TRBV14 | TRBD1 | NA | CASSQDRYRGSTRGYEQYF | TGTGCCAGCAGCCAAGATAGATACAGGGGGAGCACCAGGGGATACGAGCAGTACTTC
TRBJ2-2 | TRBV30 | TRBD1 | NA | CAWSFTRTGGGGELFF | TGTGCCTGGAGTTTTACAAGGACAGGGGGCGGCGGGGAGCTGTTTTTT
TRBJ1-2 | TRBV30 | TRBD1 | few | CAWSRTGNYGYTF | TGTGCCTGGAGCAGGACAGGGAACTATGGCTACACCTTC